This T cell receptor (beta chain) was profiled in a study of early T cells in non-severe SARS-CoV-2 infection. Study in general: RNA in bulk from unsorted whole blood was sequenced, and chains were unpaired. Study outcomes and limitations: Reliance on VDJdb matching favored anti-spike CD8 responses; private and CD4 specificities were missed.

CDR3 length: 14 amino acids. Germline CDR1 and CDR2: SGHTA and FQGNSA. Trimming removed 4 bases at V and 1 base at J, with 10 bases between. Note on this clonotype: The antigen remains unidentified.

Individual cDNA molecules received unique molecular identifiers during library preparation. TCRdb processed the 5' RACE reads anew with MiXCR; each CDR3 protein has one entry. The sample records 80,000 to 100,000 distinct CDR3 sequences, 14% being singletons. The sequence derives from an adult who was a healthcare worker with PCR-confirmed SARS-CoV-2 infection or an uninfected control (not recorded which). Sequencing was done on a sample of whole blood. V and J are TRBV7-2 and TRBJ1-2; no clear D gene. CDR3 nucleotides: TGTGCCAGCAGCTCGTCGACGGATAACTATGGCTACACCTTC. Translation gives CASSSSTDNYGYTF.